The 24 T cell receptor beta chains reported below all come from one sample, sequenced in a study of tumor and adjacent non-tumor tissue in lung cancer. This sample's RNA came from whole unsorted tissue. A modified ARM-PCR protocol with three rounds of nested PCR amplified TCRbeta. TCRdb re-called the multiplex PCR reads through MiXCR, storing one row per CDR3 protein. Counted here are fewer than 85,000 distinct CDR3 sequences, under 80% occurring once; the ten biggest clones make up 9.5% to 15%. Sequencing was carried out using lung tumor tissue. These receptors were collected from a woman aged 45 to 65 with non-small cell lung cancer.

A note on this clonotype: This may be a read error: a much more frequent sequence differs by one nucleotide. This chain uses TRBV11-2 with TRBJ1-4, with D unclear. The CDR3 is made up of 14 amino acids. CDR1 and CDR2 from the germline V gene are SGHAT and FQNNGV. V lost 7 bases to trimming and J lost 3 bases, with 12 bases between them. CDR3 region: CASNPTSANEKLFF. CDR3 sequence (DNA): TGTGCCAGCAACCCGACCTCAGCTAATGAAAAACTGTTTTTT.

On this clonotype itself: No conserved phenylalanine or tryptophan is present at the end of the CDR3, so a read error is the likely explanation. The chain is built from TRBV6-5 and TRBJ2-3, with D maybe TRBD2 (6 bases). This CDR3 has 16 residues. Germline-derived CDR1 and CDR2 are MNHEY and SVGAGI. The DNA of the CDR3 is TGTGCCAGCAGTCATTACCGGGGGACGAGCATAGATACGCAGTATTTA. Translating gives CASSHYRGTSIDTQYL.

The J gene is TRBJ2-7, the V gene TRBV5-4; D tentatively reads TRBD1 or TRBD2 (6 bases each). This CDR3 comprises 16 residues. Trimming pared 2 bases from V and 3 bases from J, leaving 18 bases between. Looked up from germline, CDR1 is SGHNT and CDR2 is YYREEE (reference sequence). CDR3 sequence reads: CASSFTRLGGVYEQYF. The CDR3 bases are TGTGCCAGCAGCTTTACCAGACTAGGGGGAGTCTACGAGCAGTACTTC. Looking up the rest from reference TRBV5-4 and TRBJ2-7 gives the full variable domain: ETGVTQSPTHLIKTRGQQVTLRCSSQSGHNTVSWYQQALGQGPQFIFQYYREEENGRGNFPPRFSGLQFPNYSSELNVNALELDDSALYLCASSFTRLGGVYEQYFGPGTRLTVT.

Comments on this clonotype: The conserved closing phenylalanine or tryptophan is absent in this CDR3, likely reflecting a read error. The limits of the CDR3 on the DNA are not certain, so only TCRdb's listed CDR3 is given. The CDR3 here is CASSFGSADNEHFI. The chain links TRBV11-2 to TRBJ2-1. Counting both end residues, the CDR3 totals 14 amino acids. Germline CDR1 reads SGHAT; CDR2 reads FQNNGV.

Turning to this clonotype: This may be a read error, as it is one base from a much larger clone. The V and J genes are TRBV28 and TRBJ2-1; 7 bases match TRBD2. The CDR3 extends over 12 amino acids. Germline lookup yields CDR1 MDHEN and CDR2 SYDVKM. CDR3: CANSVRGYEQFF. DNA for the CDR3: TGTGCCAACAGTGTGCGGGGGTATGAGCAGTTCTTC.

Points on this clonotype: The limits of the CDR3 on the DNA are not certain, so only TCRdb's listed CDR3 is given. This chain joins TRBV28 and TRBJ1-2; the table gives TRBD1 as D, unverified against the DNA. CDR1 is MDHEN and CDR2 is SYDVKM in the germline V gene. The CDR3 is 15 residues long, counting both termini. The CDR3 loop is CANSLGGQINYGCTF.

On this clonotype: Its ends do not fully match the called genes, so a read error is possible. V and J are TRBV28 and TRBJ2-3; TRBD2 matches 8 bases. Germline V gene sequence: CDR1 MDHEN, CDR2 SYDVKM. CDR3 size: 16 residues. In DNA form, the CDR3 reads TGTGCCGGCAGTCTAGGGGTAGCGGGATTGGGGCGTACGCAGTATTTT. Amino acids: CAGSLGVAGLGRTQYF.

Turning to this clonotype: One junction end does not reproduce the germline sequence, and a read error may be involved. V and J are TRBV6-1 and TRBJ1-5, with a tentative D call TRBD1 (5 bases). CDR1 is MNHNS, CDR2 SASEGT, per germline. The CDR3 length is 15 residues. The CDR3 DNA sequence: TGTGCCAGCGATAGAGGGGTCGGCAGCAATCAGCCCCAGCATTTC. Translation: CASDRGVGSNQPQHF.

This clonotype was detected only once. The junction and the germline gene differ at one end; a read error may be behind it. The rearrangement joins TRBV29-1 to TRBJ2-1; TRBD2 aligns across 11 bases. Germline lookup yields CDR1 SQVTM and CDR2 ANQGSEA. This CDR3 is 16 amino acids long. The CDR3 bases are TGCAACGTTGATCGCCTAGCGGGAGGTTCGTACAATGAGCCGTTCTTC. Its translation: CNVDRLAGGSYNEPFF.

Comments on this clonotype: One junction end does not reproduce the germline sequence, and a read error may be involved. The chain uses TRBV6-5 and TRBJ2-7; D remains unclear. The CDR3 extends over 16 amino acids. From germline, CDR1 is MNHEY and CDR2 SVGAGI. The CDR3 bases are TGTGCCGGCAGTTACTCAAGCAGCCCGTTCTCCTACGAGCAGTACTTC. It translates to CAGSYSSSPFSYEQYF.

About this clonotype: One junction end does not reproduce the germline sequence, and a read error may be involved. The rearrangement links TRBV4-2 to TRBJ2-7; D gene uncertain. CDR3 length: 16 residues. Germline CDR1 reads LGHNA; CDR2 reads YNFKEQ. The CDR3 sequence: CASSQDLWDAPREQYF. CDR3 sequence (DNA): TGTGCCAGTAGCCAAGATCTGTGGGATGCCCCTCGCGAGCAGTACTTC.

The count of this clonotype is one. Because it lacks the conserved phenylalanine or tryptophan at the end, this CDR3 is likely a read error. V is TRBV5-4 and J is TRBJ2-5, with 8 bases fitting TRBD1. CDR1 is SGHNT and CDR2 is YYREEE in the germline V gene (reference sequence). The length of the CDR3 is 13 residues. In DNA form, the CDR3 reads TGTGCCAGCAGCTCACAGGGGGAAGAGGCCCAGTACTCC. Translated, it gives CASSSQGEEAQYS.

About this clonotype: The final CDR3 position lacks the conserved phenylalanine or tryptophan, pointing to a likely read error. The chain recombines TRBV11-2 with TRBJ2-1, with TRBD1 identical over 9 bases. Germline V gene sequence: CDR1 SGHAT, CDR2 FQNNGV. This CDR3 has 17 residues. CDR3 residues: CTSRLARGTGIYNEQFL. CDR3 nucleotide sequence: TGTACCAGCAGGTTAGCCCGGGGGACAGGGATCTACAATGAGCAGTTCTTA.

This clonotype occurred a few times. V gene TRBV29-1 combines with J gene TRBJ2-1; the D is unclear. Germline V CDR1 and CDR2: SQVTM, ANQGSEA. The length of the CDR3 is 11 residues. CDR3 nucleotide sequence: TGCAACGTCGACCCGAGTGATGAGCAGTTCTTC. This gives the protein CNVDPSDEQFF.

With regard to this clonotype: A much larger clone differs from this one at a single base, so this may be a read error. This sequence joins TRBV20-1 and TRBJ1-5, with 7 bases fitting TRBD1. This CDR3 has 12 amino acids. Germline loops: CDR1 DFQATT, CDR2 SNEGSKA (reference sequence). The DNA for the CDR3 is TGCAGTCCGGGACAGAGCAATCAGCCCCAGCAATTT. Encoded protein: CSPGQSNQPQQF.

For this clonotype: A read error may explain this, as a much larger clone is one base away. The genes are TRBV7-9 and TRBJ1-2; 10 bases map to TRBD1. There are 14 residues in the CDR3. V lost 5 bases, J lost 7 bases, and 7 bases stayed unmatched. CDR1 and CDR2 (germline): SEHNR, FQNEAQ (reference sequence). The CDR3 reads CASSKGDRGIGYTF. In DNA form, the CDR3 reads TGTGCCAGCAGCAAGGGGGACAGGGGAATTGGCTACACCTTC.

Concerning this clonotype: Sequence at one end of the junction differs from germline and may be a read error. The rearrangement joins TRBV11-2 to TRBJ2-3; D uncertain. Looked up from germline, CDR1 is SGHAT and CDR2 is FQNNGV. There are 16 residues in the CDR3. The CDR3 nucleotides are TGTACCAGCAGTCCGGTGGGTTACCCGCTTCCAGATACGCATTATTTT. It yields the protein CTSSPVGYPLPDTHYF.

Concerning this clonotype: This may be a read error: a much more frequent sequence differs by one nucleotide. The chain uses TRBV20-1 and TRBJ2-3; maybe TRBD2 (6 bases). Trimming removed 6 bases from V and 0 bases from J, with 16 bases in between. Germline assignment: CDR1 DFQATT and CDR2 SNEGSKA (reference sequence). This CDR3 spans 15 amino acids. In DNA form, the CDR3 reads TGCAGTGCCAAACCCGGGACTCCCAGCACAGATACGCAGTATTTT. Amino acids: CSAKPGTPSTDTQYF.

On this clonotype itself: A junction end diverges from the germline sequence, so it may reflect a read error. This chain connects TRBV6-5 to TRBJ2-3, with D possibly TRBD2 on 6 matching bases. CDR3 length equals 19 residues. The V gene's germline CDR1 is MNHEY and CDR2 SVGAGI. The CDR3 sequence is CASSYSTRDSPQSTDTQYF. DNA of the CDR3: TGTGCCAGCAGTTACTCCACCCGGGACTCCCCCCAAAGCACAGACACGCAGTATTTT.

As regards this clonotype: One junction end does not reproduce the germline sequence, and a read error may be involved. The chain has TRBV20-1 and TRBJ2-7; tentatively, D is TRBD2 (5 bases). Germline loops: CDR1 DFQATT, CDR2 SNEGSKA (reference sequence). The CDR3 contains 13 residues. CDR3 nucleotides: TGCAGTACTAGAGTCGTGAAGACCTACGAGCAGTACTTC. Translating it yields CSTRVVKTYEQYF.

The chain couples TRBV6-6 to TRBJ1-6; TRBD1 agrees at 10 bases. The CDR3 sequence is 14 residues long. Germline CDR1 MNHNY, CDR2 SVGAGI (reference sequence). V gave up 5 bases and J gave up 13 bases; unmatched junction bases: 8. CDR3 in DNA: TGTGCCAGCAGTCAGGGACAGGGGTTTTACCCCCTCCACTTT. It codes for CASSQGQGFYPLHF.

By sample fraction, this clonotype is medium-sized. The CDR3 nucleotides are TGTGCCAGCGGGACGTTAGATACGCAGTATTTT. It translates to CASGTLDTQYF. The J gene is TRBJ2-3, the V gene TRBV11-2; either TRBD1 or TRBD2 may fit D (5 bases each). The germline gives CDR1 SGHAT, CDR2 FQNNGV. Trimming removed 8 bases from V and 5 bases from J, with 8 bases in between. This CDR3 contains 11 residues.

The rearrangement links TRBV11-3 to TRBJ1-5; D remains unclear. Between the trimmed V and J ends, which lost 5 bases and 5 bases, there was a span of 10 bases. Germline V gene lookup returns CDR1 SGHNT and CDR2 YENEEA. This CDR3 comprises 13 residues. CDR3 coding DNA: TGTGCCAGCAGCCCGGGGAGGGATCAGCCCCAGCATTTT. Residues: CASSPGRDQPQHF.

Remarks on this clonotype: It may be a read error: a sequence one base away is much more abundant. The genes are TRBV30 and TRBJ2-7; unclear D gene. Per germline, CDR1 GTSNPN and CDR2 SVGIG (reference sequence). The CDR3 totals 12 residues. Trimming took 2 bases from V and 3 from J, leaving 8 bases between them. CDR3 nucleotides: TGTGCCTGGAGTATACACGGCTACGAGCAGTACTTC. It encodes CAWSIHGYEQYF.